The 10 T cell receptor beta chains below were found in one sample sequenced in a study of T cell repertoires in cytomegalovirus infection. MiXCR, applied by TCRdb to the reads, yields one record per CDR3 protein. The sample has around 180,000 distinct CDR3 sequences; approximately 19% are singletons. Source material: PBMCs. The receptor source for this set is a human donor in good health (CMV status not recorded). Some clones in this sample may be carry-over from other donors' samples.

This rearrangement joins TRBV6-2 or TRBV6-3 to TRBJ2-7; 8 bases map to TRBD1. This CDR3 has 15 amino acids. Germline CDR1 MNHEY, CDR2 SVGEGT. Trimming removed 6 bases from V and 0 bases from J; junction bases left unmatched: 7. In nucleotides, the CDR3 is TGTGCCAGCAGGACCCAGGGGGCAGACTCCTACGAGCAGTACTTC. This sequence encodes CASRTQGADSYEQYF.

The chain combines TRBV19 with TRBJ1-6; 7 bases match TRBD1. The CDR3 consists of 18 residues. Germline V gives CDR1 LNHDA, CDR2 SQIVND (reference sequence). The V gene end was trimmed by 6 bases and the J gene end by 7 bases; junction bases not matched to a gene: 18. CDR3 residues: CASRAGTASPWGNSPLHF. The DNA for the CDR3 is TGTGCCAGTAGGGCCGGGACAGCCTCTCCCTGGGGAAATTCACCCCTCCACTTT.

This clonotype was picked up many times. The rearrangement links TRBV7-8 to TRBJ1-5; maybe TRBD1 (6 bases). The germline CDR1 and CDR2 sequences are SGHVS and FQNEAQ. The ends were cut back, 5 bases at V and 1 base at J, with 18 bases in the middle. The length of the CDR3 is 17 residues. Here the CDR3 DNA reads TGTGCCAGCAGCCCTCGCGAGGGGGTCATAAGCAATCAGCCCCAGCATTTT. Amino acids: CASSPREGVISNQPQHF.

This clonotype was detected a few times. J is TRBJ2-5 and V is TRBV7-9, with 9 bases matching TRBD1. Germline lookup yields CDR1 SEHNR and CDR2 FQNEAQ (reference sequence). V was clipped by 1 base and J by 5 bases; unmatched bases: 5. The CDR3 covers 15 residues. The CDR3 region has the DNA TGTGCCAGCAGCTTAGGAGGGACAGGGCGGGAGACCCAGTACTTC. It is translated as CASSLGGTGRETQYF.

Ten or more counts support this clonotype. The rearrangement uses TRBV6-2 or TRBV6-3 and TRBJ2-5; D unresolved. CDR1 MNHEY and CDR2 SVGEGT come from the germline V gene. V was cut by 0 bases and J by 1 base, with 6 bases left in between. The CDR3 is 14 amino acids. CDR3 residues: CASSYSNGQETQYF. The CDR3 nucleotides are TGTGCCAGCAGTTACTCTAACGGCCAAGAGACCCAGTACTTC.

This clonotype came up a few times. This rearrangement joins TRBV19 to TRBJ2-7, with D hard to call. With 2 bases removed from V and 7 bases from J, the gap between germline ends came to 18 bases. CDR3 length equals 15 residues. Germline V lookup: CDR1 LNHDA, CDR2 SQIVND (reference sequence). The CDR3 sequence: CASSINQRSTGEQYF. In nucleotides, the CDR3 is TGTGCCAGTAGTATAAATCAGCGCTCGACGGGTGAGCAGTACTTC.

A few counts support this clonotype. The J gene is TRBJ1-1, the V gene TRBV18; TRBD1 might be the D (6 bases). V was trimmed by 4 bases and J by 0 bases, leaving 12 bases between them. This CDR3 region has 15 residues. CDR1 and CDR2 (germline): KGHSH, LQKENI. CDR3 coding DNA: TGTGCCAGCTCACGGGTGGACAGACTGAACACTGAAGCTTTCTTT. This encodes CASSRVDRLNTEAFF.

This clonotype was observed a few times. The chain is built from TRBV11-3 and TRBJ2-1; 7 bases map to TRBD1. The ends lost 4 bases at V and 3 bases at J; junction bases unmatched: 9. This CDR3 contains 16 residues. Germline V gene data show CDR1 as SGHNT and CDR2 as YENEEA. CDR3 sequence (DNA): TGTGCCAGCAGCTCCAACCGGGACAGATTCTACAATGAGCAGTTCTTC. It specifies CASSSNRDRFYNEQFF.

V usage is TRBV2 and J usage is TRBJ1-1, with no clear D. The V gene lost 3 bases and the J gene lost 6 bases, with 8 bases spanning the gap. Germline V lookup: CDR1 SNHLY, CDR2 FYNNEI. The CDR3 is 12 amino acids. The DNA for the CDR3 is TGTGCCAGCAGTGAGCGGTTCGCTGAAGCTTTCTTT. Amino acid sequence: CASSERFAEAFF.

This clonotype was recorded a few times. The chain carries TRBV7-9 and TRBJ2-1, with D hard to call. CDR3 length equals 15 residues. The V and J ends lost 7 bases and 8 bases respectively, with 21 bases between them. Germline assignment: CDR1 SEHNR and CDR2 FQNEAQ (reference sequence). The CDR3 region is CASTQFRVLQDEQFF. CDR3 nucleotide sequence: TGTGCCAGCACCCAGTTCCGGGTGTTGCAGGATGAGCAGTTCTTC.